Presented here are 12 T cell receptor beta chains from one specimen sequenced in a study of OX40 agonist ivuxolimab in advanced cancers. Clones were read by immunoSEQ multiplex PCR, and TCRdb kept only the in-frame ones, dropping some. The sample has around 67,000 clones, more than 75% seen once. The specimen comprised CD4+ or CD8+ T cells sorted from blood, sampled in a trial of the OX40 agonist ivuxolimab. Every receptor here comes from an adult with an advanced solid tumor such as melanoma, head and neck, liver or kidney cancer.

CDR3 coding DNA: TGTGCCAGCAGTTACAACACCGGGGAGCTGTTTTTT. Its protein product is CASSYNTGELFF. The chain is built from TRBV6-6 and TRBJ2-2; D is ambiguous. The V gene's germline CDR1 is MNHNY and CDR2 SVGAGI (reference sequence). V was trimmed by 2 bases and J by 2 bases, leaving 0 bases between them. The CDR3 consists of 12 residues.

J is TRBJ2-2 and V is TRBV28; 7 bases agree with TRBD1. The CDR3 covers 16 residues. The trim removed 2 bases at V and 3 bases at J, leaving 6 bases unmatched. CDR1 is MDHEN, CDR2 SYDVKM, per germline. This chain's CDR3 is CASSLPFDRDTGELFF. The CDR3 nucleotides are TGTGCCAGCAGTTTACCCTTCGACAGGGACACCGGGGAGCTGTTTTTT.

The chain combines TRBV2 with TRBJ1-5; D perhaps matches TRBD1 (6 bases). Germline CDR1 SNHLY, CDR2 FYNNEI. Trimming pared 5 bases from V and 6 bases from J, leaving 11 bases between. The CDR3 sequence is 13 residues long. The CDR3 loop is CASSQLGAQPQHF. CDR3 sequence (DNA): TGTGCCAGCAGTCAACTGGGGGCTCAGCCCCAGCATTTT.

Here the CDR3 reads CASSPGQGERSPLHF. CDR3 nucleotides: TGCGCCAGCAGCCCGGGACAGGGGGAAAGGTCACCCCTCCACTTT. This chain links TRBV5-1 with TRBJ1-6, with 11 bases that match TRBD1. The trim removed 4 bases at V and 10 bases at J, leaving 7 bases unmatched. CDR3 size: 15 residues. Looked up from germline, CDR1 is SGHRS and CDR2 is YFSETQ.

This sequence joins TRBV7-9 and TRBJ1-5; perhaps TRBD1 as D (6 bases). Trimming cost V 4 bases and J 4 bases, with 14 bases left between them. Germline CDR1 reads SEHNR; CDR2 reads FQNEAQ (reference sequence). The length of the CDR3 is 15 residues. The DNA for the CDR3 is TGTGCCAGCAGCTATGCCACCACAGGGAATCAGCCCCAGCATTTT. It is translated as CASSYATTGNQPQHF.

This clone occurred a few times. The chain has TRBV7-6 and TRBJ2-6, with 10 bases lining up with TRBD2. This CDR3 is built from 16 residues. The V gene end was trimmed by 2 bases and the J gene end by 2 bases; junction bases not matched to a gene: 0. Germline V gene sequence: CDR1 SGHVS, CDR2 FNYEAQ. The CDR3: CASSLLAGAGANVLTF. The CDR3 DNA follows: TGTGCCAGCAGCTTACTAGCGGGGGCTGGGGCCAACGTCCTGACTTTC.

This clone was counted a few times. V is TRBV6-6 and J is TRBJ1-1; D is possibly TRBD1 (6 bases). CDR3 length: 14 amino acids. The V and J ends lost 0 bases and 4 bases respectively, with 9 bases between them. Per the germline V gene, CDR1 is MNHNY and CDR2 is SVGAGI (reference sequence). CDR3 sequence (DNA): TGTGCCAGCAGTTACTCGGTAGGGGGCACTGAAGCTTTCTTT. Residues: CASSYSVGGTEAFF.

This clone was seen a few times. The V gene is TRBV28, the J gene TRBJ1-1, with D perhaps matching TRBD1 (6 bases). Trimming left V 3 bases short and J 1 base short, with 21 bases between. The CDR3 covers 18 residues. The germline CDR1 and CDR2 sequences are MDHEN and SYDVKM. The CDR3, as DNA: TGTGCCAGCAGTTTCCTAACCTCTATAGGGGGAACGAACACTGAAGCTTTCTTT. Amino acids: CASSFLTSIGGTNTEAFF.

The chain has TRBV27 and TRBJ2-2, with 9 bases aligning to TRBD1. The CDR3 extends over 16 amino acids. Per the germline V gene, CDR1 is MNHEY and CDR2 is SMNVEV (reference sequence). V trimming: 4 bases; J trimming: 7 bases; junction bases outside the gene matches: 10. CDR3 loop: CASSSRTGVGSGELFF. DNA of the CDR3: TGTGCCAGCAGTTCTCGGACAGGGGTGGGTAGCGGGGAGCTGTTTTTT.

This clone is a singleton in its sample. The chain couples TRBV4-1 to TRBJ2-3, with 8 bases matching TRBD2. Germline V lookup: CDR1 MGHRA, CDR2 YSYEKL. After removal of 2 bases from V and 3 bases from J, the junction contained 4 bases not matched to a gene. This CDR3 contains 15 residues. In nucleotides, the CDR3 is TGCGCCAGCAGCCAACCAAGACTAGCGACAGATACGCAGTATTTT. Encoded protein: CASSQPRLATDTQYF.

Only a few counts were recorded for this clone. V and J are TRBV27 and TRBJ1-2, with 9 positions matching TRBD1. The CDR3 covers 14 residues. Germline V CDR1 and CDR2: MNHEY, SMNVEV (reference sequence). V shed 8 bases and J 6 bases; nucleotides not matched to a gene: 10. Written as DNA, the CDR3 is TGTGCCAGCCGGACAGGGGAAATGAACAATGGCTACACCTTC. Its protein product is CASRTGEMNNGYTF.

The chain carries TRBV7-9 and TRBJ2-1; either TRBD1 or TRBD2 may fit D (5 bases each). V lost 5 bases to trimming and J lost 2 bases, with 22 bases between them. Germline CDR1 is SEHNR and CDR2 is FQNEAQ (reference sequence). The CDR3 has 18 residues. CDR3 in amino acids: CASSRERHAGLTYNEQFF. The CDR3 coding sequence is TGTGCCAGCAGCCGGGAAAGACATGCAGGGCTCACCTACAATGAGCAGTTCTTC. Full variable domain (remainder filled in from reference TRBV7-9 and TRBJ2-1): DTGVSQNPRHKITKRGQNVTFRCDPISEHNRLYWYRQTLGQGPEFLTYFQNEAQLEKSRLLSDRFSAERPKGSFSTLEIQRTEQGDSAMYLCASSRERHAGLTYNEQFFGPGTRLTVL.